The clone carrying this TCR beta chain was picked up a small number of times. Its target is unknown. The sample belongs to a study of identical twins. Study-wide results and caveats: Within cord blood, abundant beta clonotypes carried fewer insertions, but memory repertoires showed no such trend. Twins shared out-of-frame alpha sequences with excess low generation probability.

TCRdb reanalysed the 5' RACE reads using MiXCR and keeps one entry per CDR3 protein. Among under 1 million distinct CDR3 sequences listed, roughly an eighth were seen once. This CDR3 is built from 14 residues. V lost 2 bases and J lost 1, with 9 bases in between. These same records also appear under a second study, on yellow fever vaccine responses in identical twins.

The J gene is TRBJ2-7, the V gene TRBV12-3 or TRBV12-4, with D unclear. What was sequenced was PBMCs. This sequence was found in a woman in her late teens or twenties in good health. CDR3 sequence reads: CASSLWSESYEQYF. As DNA, the CDR3 is TGTGCCAGCAGTTTATGGTCGGAGTCCTACGAGCAGTACTTC.